The source of this T cell receptor (beta chain) is a study of blood T cells in healthy people across ages. Notes on the study in general: Naive CD4+ cells and diversity were both higher in long-lived donors than in aged donors.

This clonotype was observed a handful of times. Its antigen is as yet unknown. The amount of total RNA extracted per sample was at least 5.5 micrograms. CDR1 is DFQATT and CDR2 is SNEGSKA in the germline V gene (reference sequence). Trimming cost V 1 base and J 4 bases; bases outside gene matches: 5. The CDR3 totals 15 residues. A sample-barcoded 5' primer and a J-beta primer mix were used in a second PCR of roughly 7 to 11 cycles. The template-switch adaptor, which had 12 random nucleotides, put a tag on each cDNA molecule. No fewer than 2.5 million CDR3-containing paired-end reads came from each sample. MiXCR, applied by TCRdb to the 5' RACE reads, yields one record per CDR3 protein. The sample consists of roughly 1.6 million distinct CDR3 sequences, about 31% of them appearing once.

Sample: blood. This TCR was recovered from a woman aged 25 to 39 in good health. The chain carries TRBV20-1 and TRBJ2-1; 9 nucleotides align to TRBD2. The CDR3 DNA sequence: TGCAGTGCTAGAGTAGGGACTAGCCCGTACAATGAGCAGTTCTTC. Protein product: CSARVGTSPYNEQFF.